This T cell receptor (beta chain) was profiled in a study of vaccination and CD4 T cells after COVID-19. Points on this clonotype: The antigen is undetermined.

Oncomine TCR Beta short-read sequencing was applied to DNA from cultured CD4+ T cells. Investigators obtained genomic DNA by extraction from cultured CD4+ T cells. From the PCR reads, TCRdb called clonotypes with MiXCR, one entry per CDR3 protein. The sample yields about 20,000 distinct CDR3 sequences, 67% seen once. Treatment reported: roughly 10-day PBMC culture with coronavirus spike peptide pools or control peptides (ViraFEST assay). Each of days 3 and 7 saw half the medium replaced by fresh IL-2 medium. This CDR3 region has 14 residues. Unmatched junction bases numbered 3, after V lost 2 bases and J lost 5 bases. The V gene's germline CDR1 is MNHEY and CDR2 SMNVEV (reference sequence). Regarding the study as a whole: Spike mono-reactivity marked 304 of 307 vaccine-specific clones in convalescent patients. Reactive clone data from convalescent patients indicated a median of approximately 90% appearing only post-vaccination.

The source is a human donor who had recovered from COVID-19. The chain is built from TRBV27 and TRBJ2-1, with TRBD2 identical over 7 bases. The specimen sequenced was CD4+ T cells from blood, cultured in vitro. CDR3 loop: CASSLRDYHNEQFF. The CDR3 nucleotides are TGTGCCAGCAGTTTACGGGACTACCACAATGAGCAGTTCTTC.